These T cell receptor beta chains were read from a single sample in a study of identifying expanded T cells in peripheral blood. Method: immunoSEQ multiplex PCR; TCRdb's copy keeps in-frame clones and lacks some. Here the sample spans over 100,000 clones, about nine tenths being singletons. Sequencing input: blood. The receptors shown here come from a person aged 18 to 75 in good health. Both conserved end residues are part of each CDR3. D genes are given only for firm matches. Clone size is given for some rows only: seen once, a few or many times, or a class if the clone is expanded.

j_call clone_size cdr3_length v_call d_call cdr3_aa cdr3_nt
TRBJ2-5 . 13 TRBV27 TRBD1 CASSFRQGETQYF TGTGCCAGCAGTTTTCGACAGGGAGAGACCCAGTACTTC
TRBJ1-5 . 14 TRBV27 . CASSLYAAGKPQHF TGTGCCAGCAGTTTATACGCGGCGGGGAAGCCCCAGCATTTT
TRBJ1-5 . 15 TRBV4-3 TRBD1 CASSLPGQGNQPQHF TGCGCCAGCAGCCTCCCCGGACAGGGAAATCAGCCCCAGCATTTT
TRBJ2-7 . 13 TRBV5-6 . CASSIGQAYEQYF TGTGCCAGCAGCATAGGACAAGCCTACGAGCAGTACTTC
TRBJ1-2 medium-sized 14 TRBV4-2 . CASSQDPGNYGYTF TGTGCCAGCAGCCAAGATCCCGGGAACTATGGCTACACCTTC
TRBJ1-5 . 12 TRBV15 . CATSRDNQPQHF TGTGCCACCAGCAGAGACAATCAGCCCCAGCATTTT
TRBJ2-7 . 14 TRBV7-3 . CASSLQGGNYEQYF TGTGCCAGCAGCTTGCAGGGGGGCAACTACGAGCAGTACTTC
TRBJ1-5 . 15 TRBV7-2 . CASSSQDFSNQPQHF TGTGCCAGCAGCTCCCAAGACTTTAGCAATCAGCCCCAGCATTTT
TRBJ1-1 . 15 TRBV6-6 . CASSYSEHPNTEAFF TGTGCCAGCAGTTACTCGGAACACCCTAACACTGAAGCTTTCTTT
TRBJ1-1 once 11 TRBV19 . CASKLNTEAFF TGTGCCAGTAAATTGAACACTGAAGCTTTCTTT
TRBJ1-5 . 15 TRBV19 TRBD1 CASSDRGLGGQPQHF TGTGCCAGTTCGGACAGGGGGTTAGGCGGTCAGCCCCAGCATTTT
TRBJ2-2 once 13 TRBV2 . CASSIRFPGELFF TGTGCCAGCAGTATAAGGTTCCCCGGGGAGCTGTTTTTT
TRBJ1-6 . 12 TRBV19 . CASGGLNSPLHF TGTGCCAGCGGGGGTCTTAATTCACCCCTCCACTTT
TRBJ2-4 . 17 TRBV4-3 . CASSQEAMAVGKNIQYF TGCGCCAGCAGCCAAGAGGCAATGGCGGTGGGGAAAAACATTCAGTACTTC
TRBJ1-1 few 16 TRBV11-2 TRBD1 CASSPGQGLMNTEAFF TGTGCCAGCAGCCCGGGACAGGGCCTGATGAACACTGAAGCTTTCTTT
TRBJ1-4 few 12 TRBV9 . CASSARGDKLFF TGTGCCAGCAGCGCGCGGGGCGACAAACTGTTTTTT
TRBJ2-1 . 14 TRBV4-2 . CASSPTGKYDEQFF TGTGCCAGCAGCCCCACGGGTAAATACGATGAGCAGTTCTTC
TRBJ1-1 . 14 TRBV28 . CASSLIDRNTEAFF TGTGCCAGCAGTTTAATAGACAGGAACACTGAAGCTTTCTTT
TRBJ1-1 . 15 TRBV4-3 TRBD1 CASSQEGQGGTEAFF TGCGCCAGCAGCCAAGAGGGACAGGGGGGCACTGAAGCTTTCTTT
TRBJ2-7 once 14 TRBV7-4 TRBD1 CASPPRDSHYEQYF TGTGCCAGCCCCCCCCGGGACAGCCACTACGAGCAGTACTTC
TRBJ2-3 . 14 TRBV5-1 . CASSSSSGTDTQYF TGCGCCAGCAGCTCTTCTAGCGGCACAGATACGCAGTATTTT
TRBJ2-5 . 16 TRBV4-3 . CASSQDLGRGQETQYF TGCGCCAGCAGCCAAGATCTGGGAAGGGGCCAAGAGACCCAGTACTTC
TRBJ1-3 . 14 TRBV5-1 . CASSLEGSGNTIYF TGCGCCAGCAGCTTGGAGGGGTCTGGAAACACCATATATTTT
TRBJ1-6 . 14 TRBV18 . CASSPDASGSPLHF TGTGCCAGCTCACCCGACGCCTCCGGGTCACCCCTCCACTTT
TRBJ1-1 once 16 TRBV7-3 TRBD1 CASSHKIDRVNTEAFF TGTGCCAGCAGCCATAAAATCGACAGGGTGAACACTGAAGCTTTCTTT
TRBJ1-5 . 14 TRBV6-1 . CASILGVSNQPQHF TGTGCCAGCATTCTAGGGGTTTCAAATCAGCCCCAGCATTTT
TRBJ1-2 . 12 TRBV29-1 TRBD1 CSVEETGNFYTF TGCAGCGTTGAAGAGACAGGGAATTTCTACACCTTC